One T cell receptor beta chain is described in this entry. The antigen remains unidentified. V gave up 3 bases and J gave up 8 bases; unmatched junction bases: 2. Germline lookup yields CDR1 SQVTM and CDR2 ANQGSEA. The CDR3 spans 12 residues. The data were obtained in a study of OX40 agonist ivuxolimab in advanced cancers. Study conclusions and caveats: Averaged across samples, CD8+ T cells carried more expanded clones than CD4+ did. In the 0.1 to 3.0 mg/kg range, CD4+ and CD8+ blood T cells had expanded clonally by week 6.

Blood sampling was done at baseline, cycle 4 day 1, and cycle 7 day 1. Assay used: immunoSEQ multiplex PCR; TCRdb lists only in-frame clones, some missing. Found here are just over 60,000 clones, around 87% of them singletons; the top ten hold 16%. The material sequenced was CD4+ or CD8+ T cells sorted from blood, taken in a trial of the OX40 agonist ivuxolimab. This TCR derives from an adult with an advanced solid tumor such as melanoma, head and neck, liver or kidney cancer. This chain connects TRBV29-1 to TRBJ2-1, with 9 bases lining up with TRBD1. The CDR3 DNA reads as TGCAGCGTTGACGGGGACAGGGATGAGCAGTTCTTC. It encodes CSVDGDRDEQFF.